Below, 31 T cell receptor beta chains from the same sample are listed, as sequenced in a study of post-analysis software for immune sequencing data. Antigen specificity for these receptors is unknown. TCR beta cDNA libraries included unique molecular identifiers. TCRdb re-called the PCR reads through MiXCR, storing one row per CDR3 protein. This sample has approximately 730,000 distinct CDR3 sequences, with roughly 30% found just once. Findings and limits, study-wide: When patients were compared with controls, about five TRBV segments were more frequent, TRBV5-6, TRBV5-1 and TRBV20-1 among them.

Source material: blood. All receptors derive from a girl aged 10-17 years with multiple sclerosis.

The chain joins TRBV6-4 to TRBJ2-1; 8 positions match TRBD1. Gene TRBJ2-7 matches the end of the DNA better, so the J call may be wrong. From germline, CDR1 is MRHNA and CDR2 SNTAGT. The CDR3 is 16 amino acids. The CDR3 DNA sequence: TGTGCCAGCAGTGACTCGGGGCAGGGGGCCTACAATGAGCAGTACTTC. This translates into CASSDSGQGAYNEQYF.

This clonotype turned up a few times. The chain combines TRBV29-1 with TRBJ1-1, with D tentatively TRBD1 (5 bases). In germline, CDR1 is SQVTM, CDR2 ANQGSEA. Deletions cut 4 bases from V and 4 bases from J, with 16 bases between. The CDR3 is 14 amino acids. The CDR3 sequence is CSVGSGGGRTEAFF. CDR3 DNA: TGCAGCGTTGGGTCCGGGGGTGGCCGCACTGAAGCTTTCTTT.

The chain couples TRBV20-1 to TRBJ2-5; tentative D call: TRBD2 (5 bases). The CDR3 totals 12 residues. CDR1 and CDR2 from the germline V gene are DFQATT and SNEGSKA (reference sequence). V was cut by 6 bases and J by 2 bases, with 10 bases left in between. This CDR3 is CSAHRGQETQYF. The CDR3 DNA is TGCAGTGCCCATCGGGGACAAGAGACCCAGTACTTC.

In its sample, this clonotype was seen a few times. The chain links TRBV5-1 to TRBJ2-3, with a weak D call TRBD1 (6 bases). V lost 3 bases and J lost 1, with 15 bases in between. CDR1 is SGHRS and CDR2 is YFSETQ in the germline V gene. CDR3 length equals 16 residues. CDR3 sequence: CASSYISGTRTDTQYF. CDR3 nucleotides: TGCGCCAGCAGCTACATTTCCGGGACACGCACAGATACGCAGTATTTT.

This chain connects TRBV27 to TRBJ1-2; D perhaps matches TRBD1 (5 bases). Trimming shortened V by 3 bases and J by 8 bases, and 22 bases separated the two germline ends. This CDR3 has 16 amino acids. CDR1 is MNHEY and CDR2 is SMNVEV in the germline V gene (reference sequence). The CDR3 sequence: CASSFAPGGFYGGYTF. For the CDR3, the DNA is TGTGCCAGCAGTTTTGCCCCTGGGGGGTTTTATGGCGGCTACACCTTC.

Only one count was recorded for this clonotype. The chain is built from TRBV6-5 and TRBJ2-1, with D possibly being TRBD1 (6 bases). The CDR3 contains 11 residues. Trimming pared 6 bases from V and 12 bases from J, leaving 12 bases between. Germline V gene data show CDR1 as MNHEY and CDR2 as SVGAGI. The CDR3 DNA is TGTGCCAGCAGCAATAGAGGGGGGCAGTTCTTC. Protein product: CASSNRGGQFF.

V and J are TRBV20-1 and TRBJ1-2; D unresolved. The CDR3 sequence is 13 residues long. Germline CDR1 is DFQATT and CDR2 is SNEGSKA (reference sequence). V lost 3 bases and J 0 bases, leaving 8 bases between the germline ends. The CDR3 DNA sequence: TGCAGTGCTAGTATGGCGGCTAACTATGGCTACACCTTC. Amino acid sequence: CSASMAANYGYTF.

V usage is TRBV5-1 and J usage is TRBJ2-5; D tentatively reads TRBD1 or TRBD2 (5 bases each). The CDR3 length is 16 residues. V was pared by 0 bases and J by 5 bases, with 17 bases between. Per the germline V gene, CDR1 is SGHRS and CDR2 is YFSETQ. The CDR3 DNA reads as TGCGCCAGCAGCTTGGGATGGGGACGGGCGAGGGAGACCCAGTACTTC. Translation: CASSLGWGRARETQYF.

V is TRBV7-9 and J is TRBJ1-6; no clear D gene. This CDR3 comprises 13 residues. Per the germline V gene, CDR1 is SEHNR and CDR2 is FQNEAQ (reference sequence). Trimming took off 7 bases at V and 9 bases at J, with 13 bases between the two ends. The CDR3, as DNA: TGTGCCAGCACCGTAGGGTCTGTTTCACCCCTCCACTTT. Protein: CASTVGSVSPLHF.

The genes are TRBV20-1 and TRBJ1-2; D gene ambiguous. Germline V gives CDR1 DFQATT, CDR2 SNEGSKA (reference sequence). The length of the CDR3 is 12 residues. Deletions cut 3 bases from V and 8 bases from J, with 13 bases between. The CDR3 reads CSASIGWMGYTF. The CDR3 DNA reads as TGCAGTGCTAGTATAGGTTGGATGGGCTACACCTTC.

The chain recombines TRBV27 with TRBJ1-6, with 7 bases identical to TRBD1. The CDR3 sequence is 13 residues long. Germline CDR1 MNHEY, CDR2 SMNVEV (reference sequence). Germline trimming cut 8 bases from V and 9 bases from J; bases unmatched to any gene: 7. Written as DNA, the CDR3 is TGTGCCAGCCAGGGGGGGTTTGCTTCACCCCTCCACTTT. Its protein is CASQGGFASPLHF.

The V call is TRBV7-2, the J call TRBJ2-1; either TRBD1 or TRBD2 may supply D (5 bases each). Germline-derived CDR1 and CDR2 are SGHTA and FQGNSA. V was cut by 1 base and J by 7 bases, with 14 bases left in between. The CDR3 length is 15 residues. As DNA, the CDR3 is TGTGCCAGCAGCTTAGGGGGGACGTGGGGGAATGAGCAGTTCTTC. Translation gives CASSLGGTWGNEQFF. Full variable domain (outside the CDR3, taken from reference TRBV7-2 and TRBJ2-1): GAGVSQSPSNKVTEKGKDVELRCDPISGHTALYWYRQSLGQGLEFLIYFQGNSAPDKSGLPSDRFSAERTGGSVSTLTIQRTQQEDSAVYLCASSLGGTWGNEQFFGPGTRLTVL.

V is TRBV6-2 or TRBV6-3 and J is TRBJ2-3, with 8 nucleotides matching TRBD2. Germline V gene lookup returns CDR1 MNHEY and CDR2 SVGEGT. With V trimmed by 5 bases and J by 1 base, 8 bases remained unmatched. CDR3 length: 16 amino acids. CDR3 in DNA: TGTGCCAGCAGTCTACTAGGACTAGCTGGCACAGATACGCAGTATTTT. Amino acid sequence: CASSLLGLAGTDTQYF.

This clonotype appeared a single time. The junction does not match germline at one end; this may be a read error. The genes are TRBV7-2 and TRBJ2-1; weak D call: TRBD1 (5 bases). Per the germline V gene, CDR1 is SGHTA and CDR2 is FQGNSA. The CDR3 length is 17 residues. The CDR3 here is CACSLGAGKGSYNEQFF. The CDR3 DNA reads TGTGCCTGCAGCTTAGGGGCCGGAAAGGGGTCCTACAATGAGCAGTTCTTC.

The chain uses TRBV7-9 and TRBJ1-5; D is perhaps TRBD1 (6 bases). Trimming removed 5 bases at V and 4 bases at J, with 12 bases between. The germline V gene has CDR1 SEHNR and CDR2 FQNEAQ (reference sequence). CDR3 length: 14 amino acids. Here the CDR3 DNA reads TGTGCCAGCAGCCAAAAGGGGGGGAATCAGCCCCAGCATTTT. Protein sequence: CASSQKGGNQPQHF. The variable domain in full, completed from reference TRBV7-9 and TRBJ1-5, reads DTGVSQNPRHKITKRGQNVTFRCDPISEHNRLYWYRQTLGQGPEFLTYFQNEAQLEKSRLLSDRFSAERPKGSFSTLEIQRTEQGDSAMYLCASSQKGGNQPQHFGDGTRLSIL.

The chain carries TRBV5-1 and TRBJ2-7; D not resolved. The CDR3 has 14 amino acids. V was clipped by 4 bases and J by 0 bases, with 11 bases between them. Germline CDR1 is SGHRS and CDR2 is YFSETQ. CDR3 sequence reads: CASSTLGSSYEQYF. In DNA form, the CDR3 reads TGCGCCAGCAGCACCCTAGGAAGCTCCTACGAGCAGTACTTC.

This clonotype was seen a handful of times. This sequence joins TRBV27 and TRBJ2-1, with 8 bases that match TRBD1. With V trimmed by 6 bases and J by 3 bases, 4 bases remained unmatched. The germline V gene encodes CDR1 MNHEY and CDR2 SMNVEV (reference sequence). The CDR3 is 14 amino acids. The CDR3 DNA sequence: TGTGCCAGCAGCTTGGGACAGGTCTACAATGAGCAGTTCTTC. Translation gives CASSLGQVYNEQFF.

The chain is built from TRBV6-1 and TRBJ2-1; a weak D match, TRBD1 (6 bases). The CDR3 is 13 amino acids. Trimming took off 10 bases at V and 3 bases at J, with 13 bases between the two ends. The V gene's germline CDR1 is MNHNS and CDR2 SASEGT. CDR3 coding DNA: TGTGCCATACGGACAGATATCTACAATGAGCAGTTCTTC. Amino acids: CAIRTDIYNEQFF.

The rearrangement uses TRBV20-1 and TRBJ1-2, with D perhaps TRBD1 (5 bases). Trimming pared 6 bases from V and 1 base from J, leaving 12 bases between. The CDR3 runs 13 residues. Germline V CDR1 and CDR2: DFQATT, SNEGSKA (reference sequence). The CDR3 bases are TGCAGTGCCCTCGGGACGGATAACTATGGCTACACCTTC. Its translation is CSALGTDNYGYTF.

This clonotype has only a few counts. This chain's CDR3 is CASSFDRGRAYEQYF. CDR3 coding DNA: TGTGCCAGCAGCTTTGATCGGGGTAGGGCCTACGAGCAGTACTTC. V usage is TRBV7-2 and J usage is TRBJ2-7; D possibly corresponds to TRBD2 (5 bases). The CDR3 is made up of 15 amino acids. Germline values: CDR1 SGHTA, CDR2 FQGNSA. Trimming left V 3 bases short and J 2 bases short, with 14 bases between.

Ten or more counts support this clonotype. The chain combines TRBV6-2 or TRBV6-3 with TRBJ2-1; 12 bases are shared with TRBD2. The V segment lost 6 bases and the J segment 3 bases; nucleotides outside the gene matches: 9. Per germline, CDR1 MNHEY and CDR2 SVGEGT. The CDR3 spans 17 residues. CDR3 bases: TGTGCCAGCAGGGGACGGGGACTAGCGGGCCACTACAATGAGCAGTTCTTC. Protein sequence: CASRGRGLAGHYNEQFF.

The rearrangement uses TRBV7-9 and TRBJ1-1; 8 bases match TRBD1. With 7 bases clipped from V and 6 bases from J, the junction kept 13 bases outside the gene matches. The V gene's germline CDR1 is SEHNR and CDR2 FQNEAQ (reference sequence). This CDR3 is 15 amino acids long. CDR3 residues: CASIPIDRGLAEAFF. CDR3 in DNA: TGTGCCAGCATCCCAATTGACAGGGGTTTAGCTGAAGCTTTCTTT.

The table lists this clonotype with a count of one. This chain joins TRBV12-5 and TRBJ2-1, with D perhaps being TRBD1 or TRBD2 (6 bases each). The germline V and J ends were trimmed by 3 bases and 14 bases, with 11 bases remaining between them. The CDR3 has 11 amino acids. Germline CDR1 LGHNT, CDR2 FRNRAP. The CDR3 loop reads CASGFSGAEFF. The CDR3 DNA sequence: TGTGCTAGTGGTTTCTCGGGGGCCGAGTTCTTC.

In its sample, this clonotype was seen many times. V is TRBV4-3 and J is TRBJ2-3; D is unclear. V lost 5 bases to trimming and J lost 0 bases, with 12 bases between them. CDR3 length: 15 residues. Germline CDR1 LGHNA, CDR2 YSLEER. The CDR3 sequence: CASSTVQASTDTQYF. The CDR3 coding sequence is TGCGCCAGCAGCACGGTCCAAGCAAGCACAGATACGCAGTATTTT.

This clonotype was recorded a few times. The rearrangement links TRBV29-1 to TRBJ1-1; D possibly corresponds to TRBD1 (6 bases). CDR3 length: 13 residues. Trimming shortened V by 7 bases and J by 0 bases, and 12 bases separated the two germline ends. Per germline, CDR1 SQVTM and CDR2 ANQGSEA. CDR3 nucleotides: TGCAGCGCAAAACAGGGATTGAACACTGAAGCTTTCTTT. This codes for CSAKQGLNTEAFF.

A few counts support this clonotype. The V gene is TRBV6-2 or TRBV6-3, the J gene TRBJ2-7; the match to TRBD2 covers 10 bases. The germline V gene has CDR1 MNHEY and CDR2 SVGEGT. The length of the CDR3 is 14 residues. After removal of 6 bases from V and 3 bases from J, the junction contained 5 bases not matched to a gene. Written as DNA, the CDR3 is TGTGCCAGCAGAACTAGCGGGAACGTCTACGAGCAGTACTTC. It codes for CASRTSGNVYEQYF.

This clonotype was recorded at least ten times. This rearrangement joins TRBV4-1 to TRBJ2-3; D gene unclear. Trimming removed 2 bases from V and 0 bases from J, with 3 bases in between. This CDR3 has 13 residues. CDR1 and CDR2 (germline): MGHRA, YSYEKL. The CDR3 coding sequence is TGCGCCAGCAGCCAACCCAGCACAGATACGCAGTATTTT. Its translation: CASSQPSTDTQYF.

The V gene is TRBV29-1, the J gene TRBJ2-5, with D unclear. Trimming took 4 bases from V and 5 from J, leaving 11 bases between them. This CDR3 region has 12 residues. Germline V gene sequence: CDR1 SQVTM, CDR2 ANQGSEA. CDR3 DNA sequence: TGCAGCGTTGGGGATACACCGGAGACCCAGTACTTC. Its protein is CSVGDTPETQYF.

J is TRBJ1-4 and V is TRBV29-1; D is undetermined. Germline loops: CDR1 SQVTM, CDR2 ANQGSEA. The CDR3 is 13 amino acids. V was pared by 4 bases and J by 5 bases, with 11 bases between. This CDR3 is CSVGIQLNEKLFF. The CDR3 nucleotides read TGCAGCGTTGGTATACAGCTAAATGAAAAACTGTTTTTT.

About this clonotype itself: At one of its ends the junction is not consistent with the germline gene, which may arise from a read error. This chain links TRBV24-1 with TRBJ2-1; D remains ambiguous. Germline CDR1 KGHDR, CDR2 SFDVKD. This CDR3 is built from 15 residues. The CDR3 reads CAASGPGQPYNEQFF. The CDR3, as DNA: TGTGCCGCCAGTGGCCCCGGGCAGCCCTACAATGAGCAGTTCTTC.

The V call is TRBV7-2, the J call TRBJ1-2; no reliable D call. Trimming removed 1 base from V and 2 bases from J, with 11 bases in between. Per the germline V gene, CDR1 is SGHTA and CDR2 is FQGNSA. The CDR3 has 15 residues. CDR3 region: CASSLGVLENYGYTF. For the CDR3, the DNA is TGTGCCAGCAGCTTAGGAGTATTAGAGAACTATGGCTACACCTTC.